The sequence of this T cell receptor beta chain was determined in a study of cytotoxic CD8 clonotypes in ibrutinib-treated CLL. Using immunoSEQ multiplex PCR, the repertoire was profiled, and TCRdb retains in-frame clones only, with some absent. The table shows 130,000 or so clones, with around 80% occurring only once. V was pared by 8 bases and J by 0 bases, with 17 bases between. This CDR3 contains 15 residues. CDR1 and CDR2 from the germline V gene are MNHNS and SASEGT. There are a few counts of this clone. This sequence joins TRBV6-1 and TRBJ2-7; D might be TRBD1 or TRBD2, each matching 5 bases. The sample in question was PBMCs, obtained after 12 months of ibrutinib treatment. The TCR was taken from a human donor with chronic lymphocytic leukemia. CDR3 loop: CASDPGTDFSYEQYF. As DNA, the CDR3 is TGTGCCAGCGATCCCGGGACGGATTTCTCCTACGAGCAGTACTTC.